This TCR beta chain was sequenced in a study of OX40 agonist ivuxolimab in advanced cancers. Study findings and constraints: No determination was made of the antigen specificity of the expanded peripheral T cells. Mean expanded clone counts were higher in CD8+ than CD4+ T cells.

Germline assignment: CDR1 MNHEY and CDR2 SMNVEV (reference sequence). The CDR3 has 12 amino acids. Trimming took 2 bases from V and 7 from J, leaving 8 bases between them. Cycle 7 day 1, cycle 4 day 1, and baseline were the timepoints at which blood was sampled. Concerning this clone itself: Antigen: not known.

The data were produced by immunoSEQ multiplex PCR, yet TCRdb's version contains in-frame clones alone and is incomplete. The sample shows around 41,000 clones, over 80% of them seen only once. This sample comprised CD4+ or CD8+ T cells sorted from blood, obtained in a trial of the OX40 agonist ivuxolimab. This chain connects TRBV27 to TRBJ1-1; possibly TRBD1 for D (5 bases). This receptor was taken from an adult with an advanced solid tumor such as melanoma, head and neck, liver or kidney cancer. DNA for the CDR3: TGTGCCAGCAGTTTAAGGGGAGGTGAAGCTTTCTTT. Translated: CASSLRGGEAFF.